This TCR beta chain was sequenced in a study of blood T cell repertoires in COVID-19. At the level of the study: The analysed material was cDNA or gDNA that came from T cells, B-cell-depleted T cells, or PBMCs.

The method was immunoSEQ multiplex PCR; TCRdb's version includes in-frame clones alone and lacks a portion of them. In the table there are over 110,000 clones, over 75% of which are singletons. The TCR sequence derives from a man in his fifties in a cohort exposed to, infected with or recovered from COVID-19 (not recorded which). The sequencing input was PBMCs or T cells enriched from blood (not recorded which).

CDR3 in amino acids: CASSTGAYSNQPQHF. The CDR3, as DNA: TGTGCCAGCAGTACAGGGGCGTATAGCAATCAGCCCCAGCATTTT. This chain links TRBV6-2 or TRBV6-3 with TRBJ1-5; 7 positions match TRBD1. This CDR3 contains 15 residues. Germline values: CDR1 MNHEY, CDR2 SVGEGT. V lost 5 bases, J lost 0 bases, and 4 bases stayed unmatched.